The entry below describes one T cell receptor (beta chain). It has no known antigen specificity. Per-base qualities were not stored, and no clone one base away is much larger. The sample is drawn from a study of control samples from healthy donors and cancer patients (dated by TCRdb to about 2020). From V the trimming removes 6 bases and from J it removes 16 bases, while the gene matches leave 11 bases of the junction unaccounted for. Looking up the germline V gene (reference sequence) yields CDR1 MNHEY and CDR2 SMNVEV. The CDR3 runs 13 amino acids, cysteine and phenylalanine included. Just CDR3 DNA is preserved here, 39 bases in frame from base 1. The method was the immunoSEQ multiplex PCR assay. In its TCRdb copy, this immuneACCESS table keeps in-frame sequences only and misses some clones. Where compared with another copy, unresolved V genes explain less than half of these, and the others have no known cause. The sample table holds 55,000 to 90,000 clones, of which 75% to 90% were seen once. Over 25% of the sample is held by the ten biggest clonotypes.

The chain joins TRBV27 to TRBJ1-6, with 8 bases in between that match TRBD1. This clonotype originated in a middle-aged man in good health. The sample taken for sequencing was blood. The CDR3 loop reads CASRITGGGILHF. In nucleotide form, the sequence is TGTGCCAGCAGGATAACAGGGGGTGGGATTCTCCACTTT.